This TCR beta chain was captured in a study of blood T cell repertoires in COVID-19. Sequencing was performed with immunoSEQ multiplex PCR; in TCRdb, only in-frame clones are kept and a portion is missing. The sample lists over 300,000 clones, about 83% occurring once. The receptor was derived from a woman aged 45-59 years with acute or convalescent COVID-19. Sequencing input: peripheral blood.

The CDR3 coding sequence is TGTGCCAGCAGTGGGCGGGCTAGCTTAGGGGATACGCAGTATTTT. Amino acid sequence: CASSGRASLGDTQYF. The rearrangement uses TRBV2 and TRBJ2-3; D is possibly TRBD2 (5 bases). V was pared by 4 bases and J by 6 bases, with 17 bases between. Germline lookup yields CDR1 SNHLY and CDR2 FYNNEI. The CDR3 runs 15 residues.